The rows below give T cell receptor beta chains drawn from one sample of a study of blood T cell repertoires in COVID-19. The repertoire was sequenced with immunoSEQ multiplex PCR; TCRdb's copy has only in-frame clones and lacks some. The data hold 90,000 to 150,000 clones, with approximately 83% observed a single time. Sequenced: peripheral blood. The receptors stem from an elderly man with acute or convalescent COVID-19. The CDR3 runs from the conserved cysteine through the conserved F or W. Each record gives: J gene, clone size, V gene, D gene, CDR3 length, CDR3 DNA, CDR3 protein. A D gene is named only where the DNA matches it firmly. Clone sizes are given selectively: once, few, many, or a class where the clone is expanded.

>TRBJ2-5|NA|TRBV10-3|TRBD1|15
TGTGCCATCAGCACCGGGACAGGGGGGAGAGAGACCCAGTACTTC
CAISTGTGGRETQYF
>TRBJ2-1|NA|TRBV7-2|NA|17
TGTGCCAGCAGCTTAGCACAGGGTATTGTTCCCGGGAATGAGCAGTTCTTC
CASSLAQGIVPGNEQFF
>TRBJ2-7|NA|TRBV4-2|TRBD2|14
TGTGCCAGCAGCCAACCACTAGCGGGATACGAGCAGTACTTC
CASSQPLAGYEQYF
>TRBJ1-2|NA|TRBV5-1|NA|16
TGCGCCAGCAGCTTGACTACAGGGTCCCTTAACTATGGCTACACCTTC
CASSLTTGSLNYGYTF
>TRBJ1-2|NA|TRBV5-4|NA|14
TGTGCCAGCAGCTCGGTGGGGGGGCTAGGAGGCTACACCTTC
CASSSVGGLGGYTF
>TRBJ2-7|once|TRBV6-2/TRBV6-3|TRBD2|14
TGTGCCAGCAGTAGACTAGCGGGGACGTGGGAGCAGTACTTC
CASSRLAGTWEQYF
>TRBJ1-5|NA|TRBV7-8|TRBD1|15
TGTGCCAGCAGCTTAGGAGGGGGCGGAAATCAGCCCCAGCATTTT
CASSLGGGGNQPQHF
>TRBJ1-1|once|TRBV10-3|NA|16
TGTGCCATCAGTAACCGCGAGGGAACCATGAACACTGAAGCTTTCTTT
CAISNREGTMNTEAFF
>TRBJ2-2|few|TRBV21-1|NA|16
TGTGCCAGCAGCAAAAGGGGACAGGGAAAGACCGGGGAGCTGTTTTTT
CASSKRGQGKTGELFF
>TRBJ1-2|few|TRBV6-6|TRBD1|15
TGTGCCAGCAGACTCCGGGACAGGATTACGGATGGCTACACCTTC
CASRLRDRITDGYTF
>TRBJ1-1|NA|TRBV19|TRBD1|17
TGTGCCAGTACCCCGTGGGGACAGGGACCGAAGAACACTGAAGCTTTCTTT
CASTPWGQGPKNTEAFF
>TRBJ2-6|few|TRBV19|TRBD1|15
TGTGCCAGTACCCGACAGGGGTGGGGGGCCAACGTCCTGACTTTC
CASTRQGWGANVLTF